Listed below are T cell receptor beta chains from one sample, sequenced in a study of monozygotic twins with cystic fibrosis. Clones were read by immunoSEQ multiplex PCR, and TCRdb kept only the in-frame ones, dropping some. The profile shows about 36,000 clones, over 80% of them singletons. The specimen sequenced was blood. The receptors come from a boy younger than 10 with cystic fibrosis. Each CDR3 is given with its conserved first and last residue. The D gene is left open where the match is weak. Part of the rows lack a size; the others show once, few, many or a class for expanded clones.

v_gene,j_gene,len,d_gene,abundance,CDR3aa,CDR3nt
TRBV5-1,TRBJ1-1,13,TRBD1,.,CASSRDRDTEAFF,TGCGCCAGCAGCCGGGACAGGGATACTGAAGCTTTCTTT
TRBV4-3,TRBJ2-1,16,TRBD2,once,CASSQEGTSGYNEQFF,TGCGCCAGCAGCCAAGAGGGGACTAGCGGCTACAATGAGCAGTTCTTC
TRBV9,TRBJ1-6,16,.,.,CASSREDRLLNSPLHF,TGTGCCAGCAGCCGGGAAGACAGGTTGCTGAATTCACCCCTCCACTTT
TRBV11-3,TRBJ2-7,11,.,.,CASSLLDEQYF,TGTGCCAGCAGCTTATTGGACGAGCAGTACTTC
TRBV9,TRBJ2-2,15,TRBD1,.,CASSTGTANTGELFF,TGTGCCAGCAGTACCGGGACAGCTAACACCGGGGAGCTGTTTTTT
TRBV4-1,TRBJ1-5,17,.,.,CASSQEIYLDSNQPQHF,TGCGCCAGCAGCCAAGAGATCTACCTTGATAGCAATCAGCCCCAGCATTTT
TRBV7-6,TRBJ2-5,13,.,.,CASSLPLGTTQYF,TGTGCCAGCAGCTTGCCCCTCGGGACTACCCAGTACTTC
TRBV7-2,TRBJ1-2,14,TRBD1,.,CASSLGDRGYGYTF,TGTGCCAGCAGCTTAGGGGACAGGGGATATGGCTACACCTTC
TRBV5-1,TRBJ1-4,15,TRBD1,.,CASSPTGANNEKLFF,TGCGCCAGCAGCCCCACAGGGGCCAATAATGAAAAACTGTTTTTT
TRBV6-5,TRBJ1-5,15,.,.,CASRDTPYSNQPQHF,TGTGCCAGCCGGGACACCCCTTATAGCAATCAGCCCCAGCATTTT
TRBV19,TRBJ1-1,18,.,.,CASSIDGEGQGMNTEAFF,TGTGCCAGTAGTATAGATGGCGAGGGACAAGGGATGAACACTGAAGCTTTCTTT
TRBV20-1,TRBJ2-3,11,.,.,CSARLTDTQYF,TGCAGTGCTAGACTCACAGATACGCAGTATTTT
TRBV18,TRBJ1-6,16,.,.,CASSPSKGGENSPLHF,TGTGCCAGCTCACCATCCAAGGGAGGGGAAAATTCACCCCTCCACTTT
TRBV5-1,TRBJ1-2,18,TRBD1,once,CASSLKGQGTFYGYGYTF,TGCGCCAGCAGCTTAAAGGGACAGGGAACCTTTTACGGGTATGGCTACACCTTC
TRBV5-6,TRBJ2-2,13,TRBD2,.,CASSFGRAGELFF,TGTGCCAGCAGCTTTGGGAGGGCCGGGGAGCTGTTTTTT
TRBV7-9,TRBJ2-1,15,.,few,CASSLVVGQWDEQFF,TGTGCCAGCAGCTTAGTTGTGGGGCAATGGGATGAGCAGTTCTTC